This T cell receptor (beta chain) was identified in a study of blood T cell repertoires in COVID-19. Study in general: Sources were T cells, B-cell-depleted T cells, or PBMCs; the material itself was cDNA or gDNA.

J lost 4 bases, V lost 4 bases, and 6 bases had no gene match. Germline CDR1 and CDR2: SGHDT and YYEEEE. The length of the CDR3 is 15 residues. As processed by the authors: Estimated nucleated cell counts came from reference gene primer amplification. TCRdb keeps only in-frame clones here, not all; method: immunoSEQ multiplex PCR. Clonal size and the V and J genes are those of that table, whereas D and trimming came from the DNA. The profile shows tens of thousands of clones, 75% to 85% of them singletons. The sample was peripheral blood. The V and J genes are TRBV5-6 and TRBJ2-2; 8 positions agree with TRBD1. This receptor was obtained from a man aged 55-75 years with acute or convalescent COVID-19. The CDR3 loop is CASSPGGAGTGELFF. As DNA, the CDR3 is TGTGCCAGCAGCCCAGGGGGCGCGGGCACCGGGGAGCTGTTTTTT.